This record covers a single T cell receptor (beta chain). Following a re-call of the 5' RACE reads, TCRdb has one entry per CDR3 protein and lacks DNA. The sample is made up of 250,000 to 300,000 distinct CDR3 sequences, and the top ten hold about 0.39% of it. This record comes from a study of T cells expressing NK-cell markers. This CDR3 has 17 residues. Germline values: CDR1 MDHEN, CDR2 SYDVKM. Source material: blood T cells: a sorted CD56 or NKG2C T cell subset, CD4+ or CD8+ T cells, or bulk PBMC T cells (not recorded which). The receptor's source is a man younger than 35 in good health. This rearrangement joins TRBV28 to TRBJ2-3; as DNA is missing, the TRBD1 call by TCRdb cannot be tested. CDR3 loop: CASSPSVGASPPDTQYF.